A single sample is the source of the 6 T cell receptor beta chains below, sequenced in a study of a mutant IDH1 vaccine in newly diagnosed glioma. These TCRs' antigens remain unknown. Profiling relied on immunoSEQ multiplex PCR, and the TCRdb table lists in-frame clones only, not all of them. The sample holds approximately 60,000 clones; roughly 68% are singletons and the top ten take 4.7%. Stated time point: week 35, safety follow-up. The study gave 300 ug of mutant IDH1 20-mer peptide per vaccine dose, with topical imiquimod. The material sequenced was PBMCs, taken from a glioma patient whose treatment included an IDH1 peptide vaccine. The origin of the receptors is a man aged 50-60 years with glioma.

CDR3 bases: TGCGCCAGCAGCTTGGGGTCTTACAGGTACCCCTACGAGCAGTACTTC. It encodes CASSLGSYRYPYEQYF. The chain couples TRBV5-1 to TRBJ2-7; the D gene is possibly TRBD1 (5 bases). V dropped 0 bases and J dropped 2 bases, with 15 bases sitting between them. CDR3 length: 16 amino acids. Germline CDR1 and CDR2: SGHRS and YFSETQ.

The rearrangement joins TRBV7-2 to TRBJ1-1; TRBD1 might be the D (5 bases). The germline gives CDR1 SGHTA, CDR2 FQGNSA. V lost 5 bases to trimming and J lost 6 bases, with 16 bases between them. The length of the CDR3 is 14 residues. DNA of the CDR3: TGTGCCAGCAGCCCCCCAGGCCGAGGGGCTGAAGCTTTCTTT. Protein product: CASSPPGRGAEAFF.

The rearrangement links TRBV6-1 to TRBJ1-1; D gene uncertain. With 1 base removed from V and 5 bases from J, the gap between germline ends came to 11 bases. Germline lookup yields CDR1 MNHNS and CDR2 SASEGT. This CDR3 comprises 14 residues. The CDR3 here is CASSEGTKTTEAFF. In DNA, the CDR3 is TGTGCCAGCAGTGAAGGGACCAAGACAACTGAAGCTTTCTTT.

The CDR3 nucleotides read TGTGCCAGTAGTTTGAACAGGGCCCAGCCCCAGCATTTT. This gives the protein CASSLNRAQPQHF. The chain is built from TRBV19 and TRBJ1-5, with D possibly TRBD1 on 6 matching bases. Trimming pared 5 bases from V and 7 bases from J, leaving 12 bases between. CDR3 size: 13 residues. Germline CDR1 and CDR2: LNHDA and SQIVND (reference sequence).

This rearrangement joins TRBV7-8 to TRBJ1-5, with TRBD1 matching 9 bases. With V trimmed by 1 base and J by 6 bases, 7 bases remained unmatched. Looked up from germline, CDR1 is SGHVS and CDR2 is FQNEAQ. There are 16 residues in the CDR3. For the CDR3, the DNA is TGTGCCAGCAGCTTAGAGACAGGGGGATATATTCAGCCCCAGCATTTT. It specifies CASSLETGGYIQPQHF.

The chain uses TRBV15 and TRBJ1-1; unclear D gene. With 0 bases removed from V and 1 base from J, the gap between germline ends came to 6 bases. The CDR3 covers 14 residues. Germline V gene sequence: CDR1 LNHNV, CDR2 YYDKDF (reference sequence). The CDR3 region has the DNA TGTGCCACCAGCAGAGATCTGGGGAACACTGAAGCTTTCTTT. It is translated as CATSRDLGNTEAFF.